The entry below gives a single T cell receptor beta chain sequence along with its context. The antigen is undetermined. Looked up from germline, CDR1 is SGHRS and CDR2 is YFSETQ. V shed 8 bases and J 2 bases; nucleotides not matched to a gene: 9. This CDR3 region has 14 residues. This sample was included in a study of OX40 agonist ivuxolimab in advanced cancers. Overall study results and limits: Clonal expansion from baseline to week 6 occurred in both CD4+ and CD8+ T cells.

Sequencing was performed with immunoSEQ multiplex PCR; in TCRdb, only in-frame clones are kept and a portion is missing. This sample has 73,000 or so clones, with more than 85% found just once. The TCR comes from an adult with an advanced solid tumor such as melanoma, head and neck, liver or kidney cancer. This chain joins TRBV5-1 and TRBJ2-5; 7 bases are shared with TRBD1. The material sequenced was CD4+ or CD8+ T cells sorted from blood, taken in a trial of the OX40 agonist ivuxolimab. This chain's CDR3 is CASHRGGSQETQYF. The CDR3 DNA reads as TGCGCCAGTCACAGGGGCGGATCTCAAGAGACCCAGTACTTC.